A selection of T cell receptor beta chains follows, all from one sample in a study of blood T cell repertoires in COVID-19. Assay used: immunoSEQ multiplex PCR; TCRdb lists only in-frame clones, some missing. The sample lists roughly 130,000 clones, about 80% occurring once. Specimen: peripheral blood. The receptors come from a woman between 50 and 59 years old with acute or convalescent COVID-19. The CDR3 runs from the conserved cysteine through the conserved F or W.

V gene,CDR3 length,CDR3 protein
TRBV5-5,16,CASSETAGTGGNTIYF
TRBV6-5,15,CASSYTGTGNEKLFF
TRBV2,14,CASWTPGGKNIQYF
TRBV24-1,16,CATSIGRRPSNQPQHF
TRBV10-3,14,CAISESGTGTEAFF
TRBV27,14,CASKTGTGNEKLFF
TRBV2,14,CASSLGQWNSPLHF
TRBV5-1,16,CASSQRTGRRTGELFF
TRBV18,16,CASSPLAGTSTDTQYF
TRBV6-5,15,CASMATGTGSSEQYF
TRBV30,15,CAWSVPGHSNQPQHF
TRBV13,15,CASSPWGVSTDTQYF
TRBV5-1,17,CASSLDIGTANTGELFF
TRBV10-2,13,CASSERQGMSYTF
TRBV19,17,CASSIGTGVYSNQPQHF
TRBV7-2,15,CASSLRGGLTDTQYF
TRBV5-1,15,CASSFQQGNTGELFF
TRBV19,15,CASSIGQGTNEKLFF
TRBV11-2,15,CASSSGQFTNTEAFF
TRBV12-3/TRBV12-4,13,CASSPTGGNEQFF
TRBV11-3,13,CASSQQGSTEAFF
TRBV5-4,13,CASSQTGSTEAFF
TRBV28,16,CASSFGDRGNTGELFF
TRBV2,14,CASSGTGVGNEQFF
TRBV5-5,18,CASSLGGEGSTSTDTQYF
TRBV2,16,CASSEGQGSSTDTQYF
TRBV7-2,15,CASRPQGTTNEKLFF
TRBV3-1/TRBV3-2,11,CASSLARDYTF
TRBV6-5,13,CASKGIGGTEAFF
TRBV10-3,13,CANKGGQGYEQYF
TRBV6-1,17,CASSEIYSGGLLRTQYF
TRBV7-8,14,CASSLQGGDYGYTF
TRBV20-1,12,CSVSEGGDTQYF
TRBV5-1,19,CASSSTGTGGAVGNSPLHF
TRBV10-3,15,CAISEGLGPNNEQFF
TRBV2,14,CASKPGHGSDEQFF
TRBV4-1,16,CASSQDGTGGMGGYTF
TRBV11-2,17,CASTSSPGGAWVGELFF
TRBV18,17,CASSPPSGMGRNTEAFF
TRBV9,17,CASSANPAGANTGELFF
TRBV28,13,CASTGDSNYEQYF
TRBV15,17,CATSRQAAGYSNQPQHF
TRBV5-1,16,CASSFDGRGMNTEAFF
TRBV2,14,CASRIQGIGSPLHF
TRBV6-5,15,CASSYAGNGNQPQHF
TRBV6-6,13,CASSRSQGTEAFF
TRBV30,15,CAWSRLGDDNSPLHF
TRBV5-4,17,CASSKLTGGTMNTEAFF
TRBV19,14,CASSVQGTNEKLFF
TRBV9,14,CASSFQGFTDTQYF
TRBV5-4,17,CASSLSGQGRQNGELFF
TRBV5-6,15,CASTQDLRGTDTQYF
TRBV5-1,14,CASSIGEGWYGYTF
TRBV19,13,CASRGGSYNEQFF
TRBV6-9,13,CASSYDSHWGYTF